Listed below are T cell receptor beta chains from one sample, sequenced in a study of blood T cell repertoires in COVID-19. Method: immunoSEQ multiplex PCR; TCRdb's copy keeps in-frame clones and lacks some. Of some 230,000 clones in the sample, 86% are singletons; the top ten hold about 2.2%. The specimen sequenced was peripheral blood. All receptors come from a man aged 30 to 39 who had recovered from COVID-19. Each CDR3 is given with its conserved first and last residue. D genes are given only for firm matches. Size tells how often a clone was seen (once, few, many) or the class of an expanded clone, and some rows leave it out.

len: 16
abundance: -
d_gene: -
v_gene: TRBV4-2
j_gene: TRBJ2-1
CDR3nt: TGTGCCAGCAGCCAATTGGGCAGTTTCTTGTACAATGAGCAGTTCTTC
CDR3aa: CASSQLGSFLYNEQFF

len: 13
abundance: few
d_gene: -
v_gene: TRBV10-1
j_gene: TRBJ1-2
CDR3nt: TGCGCCAGCGGAGACAGCCCACGTTATGGCTACACCTTC
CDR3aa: CASGDSPRYGYTF

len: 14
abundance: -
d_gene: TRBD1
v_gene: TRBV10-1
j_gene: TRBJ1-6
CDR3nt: TGCGCCAGCAGTACGGACAGGGCGGATTCACCCCTCCACTTT
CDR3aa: CASSTDRADSPLHF

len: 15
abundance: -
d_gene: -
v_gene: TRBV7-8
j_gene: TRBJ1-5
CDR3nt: TGTGCCAGCAGCGGACCCTTCAGGGGAGGGCAGCCCCAGCATTTT
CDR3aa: CASSGPFRGGQPQHF

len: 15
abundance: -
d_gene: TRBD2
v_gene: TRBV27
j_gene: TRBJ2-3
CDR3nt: TGTGCCAGCAGTACCATTAGCGGGTACTCAGATACGCAGTATTTT
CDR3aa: CASSTISGYSDTQYF

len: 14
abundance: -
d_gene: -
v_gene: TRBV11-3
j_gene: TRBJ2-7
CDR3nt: TGTGCCAGCAGCTTAGGCGTCGGTTCCTACGAGCAGTACTTC
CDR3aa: CASSLGVGSYEQYF

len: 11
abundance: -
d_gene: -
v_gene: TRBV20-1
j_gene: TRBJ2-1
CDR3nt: TGCAGTGCTTACGGGAGCAATGAGCAGTTCTTC
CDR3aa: CSAYGSNEQFF

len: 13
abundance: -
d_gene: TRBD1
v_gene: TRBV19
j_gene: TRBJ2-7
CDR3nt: TGTGCCGCGTCCGGGACAGGGCAATACGAGCAGTACTTC
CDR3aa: CAASGTGQYEQYF

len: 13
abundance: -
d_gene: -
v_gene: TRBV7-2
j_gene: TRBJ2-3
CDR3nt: TGTGCCAGCAGCTTAGCCCAAATGGATACGCAGTATTTT
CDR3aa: CASSLAQMDTQYF

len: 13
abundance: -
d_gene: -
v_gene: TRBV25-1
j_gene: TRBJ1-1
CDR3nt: TGTGCCAGCAGCCGGAGGTCGAACACTGAAGCTTTCTTT
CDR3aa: CASSRRSNTEAFF

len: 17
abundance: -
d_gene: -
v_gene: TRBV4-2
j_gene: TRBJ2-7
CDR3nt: TGTGCCAGCAGCCAAGATAAGGACGGGGTTGGGCCCTGGGAGCAGTACTTC
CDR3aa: CASSQDKDGVGPWEQYF

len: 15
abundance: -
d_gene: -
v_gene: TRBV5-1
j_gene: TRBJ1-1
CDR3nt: TGCGCCAGCAGCCCTGCGATAGGGGGAGTGGTGGTAGCTTTCTTT
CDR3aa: CASSPAIGGVVVAFF

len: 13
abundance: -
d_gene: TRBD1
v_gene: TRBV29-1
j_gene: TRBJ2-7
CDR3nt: TGCAGCGTCCTCGACAGGGGCAGCTACGAGCAGTACTTC
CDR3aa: CSVLDRGSYEQYF

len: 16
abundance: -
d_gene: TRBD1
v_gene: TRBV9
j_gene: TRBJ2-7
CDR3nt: TGTGCCAGCAGCGTGACAGGGACCCCCTTTTCCTACGAGCAGTACTTC
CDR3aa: CASSVTGTPFSYEQYF

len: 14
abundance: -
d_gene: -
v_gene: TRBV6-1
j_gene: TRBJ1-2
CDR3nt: TGTGCCAGCAGTGAATACGGGGATCCGGGTGGCTACACCTTC
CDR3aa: CASSEYGDPGGYTF

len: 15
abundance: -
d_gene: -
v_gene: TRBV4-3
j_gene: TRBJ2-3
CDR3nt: TGCGCCAGCAGCCAAGAATCCTATGGCACAGATACGCAGTATTTT
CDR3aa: CASSQESYGTDTQYF

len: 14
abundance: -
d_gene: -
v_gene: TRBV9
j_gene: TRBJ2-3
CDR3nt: TGTGCCAGCAGCGTAGATTTGGAGGGGGATACGCAGTATTTT
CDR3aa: CASSVDLEGDTQYF

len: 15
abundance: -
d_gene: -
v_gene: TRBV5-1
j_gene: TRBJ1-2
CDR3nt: TGCGCCAGCAGCTTGGTAACAGGGAGTAACTATGGCTACACCTTC
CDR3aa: CASSLVTGSNYGYTF

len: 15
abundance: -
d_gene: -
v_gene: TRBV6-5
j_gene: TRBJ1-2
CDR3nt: TGTGCCAGCAGTCTGAACGGTAGGGGCTATTATGGCTACACCTTC
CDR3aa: CASSLNGRGYYGYTF

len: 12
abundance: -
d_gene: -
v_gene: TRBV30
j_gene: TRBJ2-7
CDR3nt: TGTGCCTGGAGTGTGGGCAACTACGAGCAGTACTTC
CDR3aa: CAWSVGNYEQYF

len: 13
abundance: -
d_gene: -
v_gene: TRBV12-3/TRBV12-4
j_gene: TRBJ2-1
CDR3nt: TGTGCCAGCAGAAGACACAGGGACAATGAGCAGTTCTTC
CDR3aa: CASRRHRDNEQFF

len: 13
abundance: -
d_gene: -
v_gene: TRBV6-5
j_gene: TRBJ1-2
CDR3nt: TGTGCCAGCACCAAAGACACAAACTATGGCTACACCTTC
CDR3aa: CASTKDTNYGYTF

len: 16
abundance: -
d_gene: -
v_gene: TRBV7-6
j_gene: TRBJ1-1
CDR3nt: TGTGCCAGCAGCCAAACCTGGGGAGGGGTGAACACTGAAGCTTTCTTT
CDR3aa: CASSQTWGGVNTEAFF

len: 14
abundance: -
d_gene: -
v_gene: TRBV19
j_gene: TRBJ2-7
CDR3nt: TGTGCCAGTAAGTTTTCAGGGGACTCCTACGAGCAGTACTTC
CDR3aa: CASKFSGDSYEQYF

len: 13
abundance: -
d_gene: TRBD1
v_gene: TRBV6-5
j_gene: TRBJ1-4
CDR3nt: TGTGCCAGCAGTTTCCGGGACAGAGAAAAACTGTTTTTT
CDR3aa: CASSFRDREKLFF

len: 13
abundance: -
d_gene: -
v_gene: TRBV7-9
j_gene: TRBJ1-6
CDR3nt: TGTGCCAGCGAACGGGTTCCCAATTCACCCCTCCACTTT
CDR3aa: CASERVPNSPLHF

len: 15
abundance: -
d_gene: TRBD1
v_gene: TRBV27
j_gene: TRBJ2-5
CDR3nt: TGTGCCAGCAGTAGACAGGGGGCTGGGGTAGAGACCCAGTACTTC
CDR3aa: CASSRQGAGVETQYF